The T cell receptor (beta chain) described here comes from a study of blood T cell repertoires in COVID-19 (dated by TCRdb to 2020 to 2021). About the full investigation: Samples covering the acute and convalescent phases of COVID-19 were provided by collaborators in the United States, Italy and Spain. Samples were obtained from the ongoing ImmuneRACE study (first 160 participants) and from over 1,000 subjects provided by 6 global collaborators. Deeply sampled blood TCRbeta repertoires from subjects exposed to, actively infected with, or recovered from COVID-19 were included in the dataset. The repertoires were made available in a free public database intended to serve as a resource for research on the immune response to SARS-CoV-2. The prospective study material was composed of cDNA or gDNA derived from T cells, B-cell-depleted T cells, or PBMCs. Sample metadata almost always included a de-identified subject ID, COVID-19 status, age in years and sex. Where available, HLA class I and class II types were taken from metadata supplied by the sample provider and were not determined by assay-based typing.

At one collaborating source in Seattle, patients were enrolled during active infection and were followed longitudinally through the course of disease. Whole blood was collected in K2EDTA tubes by collaborating institutions according to the institutions' own protocols. For TCRbeta analysis, collaborators shipped samples as frozen whole blood, isolated PBMCs, or DNA extracted from either of those sample types. TCRbeta CDR3 regions were amplified from genomic DNA using the immunoSEQ Assay, a bias-controlled multiplex PCR. Processing in the source paper ran as follows. The number of nucleated cells in each sample was estimated from the amplification of reference gene primers within the assay. Sequence reads were collapsed and filtered to measure the absolute abundance of every unique TCRbeta CDR3 rearrangement. Productive Simpson clonality was computed per sample as the square root of Simpson's diversity index over productive rearrangements. Not all clones reach the TCRdb copy of this immuneACCESS table, which keeps in-frame sequences only. Checked studies attribute under half of the gap to unresolved V genes and leave the rest unexplained. Clonal size and the V and J genes are those of that table, whereas D and trimming came from the DNA. The sample table lists roughly 500,000 clones, 75% to 90% of them with a count of one. The ten largest clones capture 0.7% to 1% of the sample.

CDR1 and CDR2 are drawn from the germline V gene: KGHSH, LQKENI. The CDR3 spans 13 residues, from the cysteine through the phenylalanine. Only CDR3 DNA is held: 39 bases, read in frame from base 1. V drops 3 bases and J drops 0 bases, leaving 4 bases in between. To note about this clone: This receptor's antigen is unknown. Base quality data are lacking; no much larger clone is found one base away. At the DNA level, this CDR3 is encoded by other sequences in the same sample as well.

Overall study results and their limits: Clinical and demographic metadata were provided uncurated, with the amount varying by source and participant.

The clonotype comes from a young man with COVID-19, enrolled during active disease. Sequenced input: peripheral blood. The V gene is TRBV18 and the J gene is TRBJ2-3; no D gene call is confident. The bases are TGTGCCAGCTCACCTCCTAGCACAGATACGCAGTATTTT. Translation gives CASSPPSTDTQYF.